This T cell receptor beta chain was sequenced during a study of CXCR3-negative and CXCR3-positive naive CD8 T cells. Germline V gene data show CDR1 as DFQATT and CDR2 as SNEGSKA (reference sequence). CDR3 size: 13 residues. General observations from the study: A higher hydrophobicity marked the TRB CDR3s of CXCR3-positive naive cells versus CXCR3-negative naive cells.

The authors made the TRB cDNA libraries by 5' RACE using UMI labels. TCRdb reprocessed the 5' RACE reads, keeping one entry per CDR3 protein, no DNA. The listing records about 62,000 distinct CDR3 sequences. On this clonotype: What it binds is unknown.

Sequenced: naive CXCR3- CD8+ T cells from blood. Specified subset: CD45RO-CCR7+CD27+CD95- naive CD8+ T cells lacking CXCR3 (TNR3-). The TCR originated in a human donor in good health. Some clones in this sample may be carry-over from other donors' samples. The V gene is TRBV20-1, the J gene TRBJ2-1; TCRdb picks TRBD1, but there is no DNA to check that call. CDR3 amino acids: CSARAGGYNEQFF.